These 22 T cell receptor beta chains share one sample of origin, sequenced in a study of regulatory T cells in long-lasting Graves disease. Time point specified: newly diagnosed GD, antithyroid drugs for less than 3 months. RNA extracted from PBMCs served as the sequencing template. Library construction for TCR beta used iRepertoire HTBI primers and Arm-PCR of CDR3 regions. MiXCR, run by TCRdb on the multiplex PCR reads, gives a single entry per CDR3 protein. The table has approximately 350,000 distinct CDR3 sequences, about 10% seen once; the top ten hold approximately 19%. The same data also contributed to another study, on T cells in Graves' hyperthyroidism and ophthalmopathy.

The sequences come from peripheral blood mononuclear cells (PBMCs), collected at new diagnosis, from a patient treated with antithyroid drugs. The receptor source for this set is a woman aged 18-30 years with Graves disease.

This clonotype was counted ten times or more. CDR3 sequence: CSASLSGASTDTQYF. The CDR3 nucleotides read TGCAGTGCTAGCCTTAGCGGGGCTAGCACAGATACGCAGTATTTT. The chain carries TRBV20-1 and TRBJ2-3; TRBD2 matches 8 bases. The CDR3 runs 15 residues. Germline V gene sequence: CDR1 DFQATT, CDR2 SNEGSKA (reference sequence). V trimming: 3 bases; J trimming: 0 bases; junction bases outside the gene matches: 5.

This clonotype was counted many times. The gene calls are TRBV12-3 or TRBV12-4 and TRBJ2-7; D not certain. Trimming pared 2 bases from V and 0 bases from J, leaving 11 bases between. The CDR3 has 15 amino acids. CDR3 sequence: CASSLNAVPSYEQYF. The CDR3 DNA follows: TGTGCCAGCAGTTTAAACGCTGTCCCCTCCTACGAGCAGTACTTC.

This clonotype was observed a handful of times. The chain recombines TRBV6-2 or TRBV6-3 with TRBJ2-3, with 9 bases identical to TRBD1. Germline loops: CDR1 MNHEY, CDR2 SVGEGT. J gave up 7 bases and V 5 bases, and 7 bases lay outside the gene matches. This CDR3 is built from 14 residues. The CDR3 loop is CASSDRGGENTQYF. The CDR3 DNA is TGTGCCAGCAGTGACAGGGGGGGGGAAAATACGCAGTATTTT.

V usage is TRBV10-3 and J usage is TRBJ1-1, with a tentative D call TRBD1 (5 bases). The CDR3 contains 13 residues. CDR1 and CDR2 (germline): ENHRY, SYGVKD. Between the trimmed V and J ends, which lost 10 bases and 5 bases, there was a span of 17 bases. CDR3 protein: CATRFIWGTEAFF. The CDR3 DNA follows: TGTGCCACCCGCTTTATTTGGGGGACTGAAGCTTTCTTT.

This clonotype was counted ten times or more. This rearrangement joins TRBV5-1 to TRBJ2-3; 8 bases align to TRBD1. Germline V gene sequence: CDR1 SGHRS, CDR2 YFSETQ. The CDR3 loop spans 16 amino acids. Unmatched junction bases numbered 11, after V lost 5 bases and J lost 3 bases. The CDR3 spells CASSPLDRGATDTQYF. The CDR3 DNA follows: TGCGCCAGCAGTCCCCTCGACAGGGGCGCAACAGATACGCAGTATTTT.

The CDR3 loop is CASSPLSQRRARGYEQFF. CDR3 sequence (DNA): TGTGCCAGCTCACCCCTATCCCAAAGGCGAGCGAGAGGTTATGAGCAGTTCTTC. The chain uses TRBV18 and TRBJ2-1; D is unresolved. Per the germline V gene, CDR1 is KGHSH and CDR2 is LQKENI. The V end lost 3 bases, the J end lost 8 bases, and 26 bases lay between the germline ends. The CDR3 is 18 amino acids.

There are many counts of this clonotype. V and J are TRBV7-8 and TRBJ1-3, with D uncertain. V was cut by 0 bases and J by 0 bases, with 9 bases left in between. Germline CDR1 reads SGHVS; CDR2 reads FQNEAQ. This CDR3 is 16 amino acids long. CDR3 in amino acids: CASSLAPRFSGNTIYF. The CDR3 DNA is TGTGCCAGCAGCTTAGCGCCTCGTTTCTCTGGAAACACCATATATTTT.

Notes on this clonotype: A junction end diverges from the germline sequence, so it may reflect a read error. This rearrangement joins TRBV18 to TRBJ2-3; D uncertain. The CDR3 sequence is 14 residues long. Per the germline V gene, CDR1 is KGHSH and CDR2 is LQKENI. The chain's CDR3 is CVSSPRQVTDTQYF. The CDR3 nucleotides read TGTGTCAGCTCACCAAGGCAGGTCACAGATACGCAGTATTTT.

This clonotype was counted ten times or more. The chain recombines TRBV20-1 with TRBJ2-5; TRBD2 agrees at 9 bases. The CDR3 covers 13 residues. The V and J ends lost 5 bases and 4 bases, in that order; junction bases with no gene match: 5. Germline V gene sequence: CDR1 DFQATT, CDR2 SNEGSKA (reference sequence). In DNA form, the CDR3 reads TGCAGTGCTCCCGGACTAGCGATAGAGACCCAGTACTTC. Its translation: CSAPGLAIETQYF.

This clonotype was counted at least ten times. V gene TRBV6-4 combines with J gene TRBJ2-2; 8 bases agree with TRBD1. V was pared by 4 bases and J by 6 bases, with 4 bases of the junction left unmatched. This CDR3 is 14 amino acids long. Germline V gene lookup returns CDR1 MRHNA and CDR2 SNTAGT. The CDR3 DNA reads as TGTGCCAGCAGTGGACAGGGGCCACCCGGGGAGCTGTTTTTT. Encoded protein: CASSGQGPPGELFF.

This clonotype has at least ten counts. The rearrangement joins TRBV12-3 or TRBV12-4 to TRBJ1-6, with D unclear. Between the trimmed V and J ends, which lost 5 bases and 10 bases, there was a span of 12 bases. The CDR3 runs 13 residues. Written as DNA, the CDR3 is TGTGCCAGCAGTCCCGTGGTTCGATCACCCCTCCACTTT. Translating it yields CASSPVVRSPLHF.

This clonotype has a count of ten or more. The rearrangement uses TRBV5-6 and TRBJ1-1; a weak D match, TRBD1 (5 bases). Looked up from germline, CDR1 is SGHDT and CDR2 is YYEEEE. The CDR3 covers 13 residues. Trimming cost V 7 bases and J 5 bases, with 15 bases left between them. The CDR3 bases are TGTGCCAGCTTATCTCAGGGCTGGACTGAAGCTTTCTTT. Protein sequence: CASLSQGWTEAFF.

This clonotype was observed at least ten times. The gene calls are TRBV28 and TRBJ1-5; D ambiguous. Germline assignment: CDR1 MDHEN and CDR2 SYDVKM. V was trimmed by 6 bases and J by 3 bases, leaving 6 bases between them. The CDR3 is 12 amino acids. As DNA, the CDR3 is TGTGCCAGCAGGGAGGACAATCAGCCCCAGCATTTT. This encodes CASREDNQPQHF.

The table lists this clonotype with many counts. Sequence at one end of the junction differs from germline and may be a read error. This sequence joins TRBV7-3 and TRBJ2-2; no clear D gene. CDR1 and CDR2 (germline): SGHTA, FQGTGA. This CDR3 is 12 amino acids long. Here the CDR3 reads CASSSDTGELFF. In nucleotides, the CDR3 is TGCGCCAGCAGCTCCGACACCGGGGAGCTGTTTTTT.

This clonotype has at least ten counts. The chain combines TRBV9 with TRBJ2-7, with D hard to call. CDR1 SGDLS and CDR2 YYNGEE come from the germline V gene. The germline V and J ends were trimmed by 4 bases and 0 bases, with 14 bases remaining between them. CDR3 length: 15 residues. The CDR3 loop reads CASSPTLTLSYEQYF. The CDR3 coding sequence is TGTGCCAGCAGCCCGACTCTGACCCTCTCCTACGAGCAGTACTTC.

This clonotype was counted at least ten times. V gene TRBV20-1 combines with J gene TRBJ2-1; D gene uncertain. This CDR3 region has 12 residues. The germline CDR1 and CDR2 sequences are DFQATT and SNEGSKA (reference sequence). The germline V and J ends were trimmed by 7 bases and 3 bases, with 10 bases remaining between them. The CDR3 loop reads CSVVFDYNEQFF. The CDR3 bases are TGCAGTGTGGTTTTTGACTACAATGAGCAGTTCTTC.

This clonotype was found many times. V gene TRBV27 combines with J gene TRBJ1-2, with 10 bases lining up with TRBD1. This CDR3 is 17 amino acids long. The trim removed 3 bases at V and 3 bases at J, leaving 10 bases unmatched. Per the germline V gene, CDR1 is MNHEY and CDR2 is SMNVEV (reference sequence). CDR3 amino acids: CASSFKPLTGGDYGYTF. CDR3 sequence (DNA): TGTGCCAGCAGTTTTAAACCCCTGACAGGGGGCGACTATGGCTACACCTTC.

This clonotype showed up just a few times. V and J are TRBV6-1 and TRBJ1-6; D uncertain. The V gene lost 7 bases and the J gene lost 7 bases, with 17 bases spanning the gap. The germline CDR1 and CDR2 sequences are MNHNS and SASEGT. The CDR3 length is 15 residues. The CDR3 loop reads CASKSWTVSNSPLHF. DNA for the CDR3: TGTGCCAGCAAATCCTGGACGGTCTCAAATTCACCCCTCCACTTT.

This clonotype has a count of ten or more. CDR3 DNA: TGTGCCAGCAGTTACGGGGGACAGCCCCCCAATGAGCAGTTCTTC. It is translated as CASSYGGQPPNEQFF. The rearrangement links TRBV6-5 to TRBJ2-1; the match to TRBD1 covers 7 bases. J lost 6 bases, V lost 2 bases, and 7 bases had no gene match. The CDR3 spans 15 residues. Germline V gene lookup returns CDR1 MNHEY and CDR2 SVGAGI.

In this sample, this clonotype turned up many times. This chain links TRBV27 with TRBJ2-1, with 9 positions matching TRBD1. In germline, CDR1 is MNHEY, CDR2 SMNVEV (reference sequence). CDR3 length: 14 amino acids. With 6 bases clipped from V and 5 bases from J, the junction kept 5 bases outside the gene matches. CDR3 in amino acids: CASRGTGIHNEQFF. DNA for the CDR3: TGTGCCAGCAGAGGGACAGGGATACACAATGAGCAGTTCTTC.

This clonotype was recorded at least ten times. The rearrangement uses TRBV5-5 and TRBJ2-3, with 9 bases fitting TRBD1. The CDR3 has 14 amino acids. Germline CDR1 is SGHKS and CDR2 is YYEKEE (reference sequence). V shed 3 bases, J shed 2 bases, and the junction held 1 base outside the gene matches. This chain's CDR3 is CASSWTGDTDTQYF. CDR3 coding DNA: TGTGCCAGCAGCTGGACAGGGGACACAGATACGCAGTATTTT.

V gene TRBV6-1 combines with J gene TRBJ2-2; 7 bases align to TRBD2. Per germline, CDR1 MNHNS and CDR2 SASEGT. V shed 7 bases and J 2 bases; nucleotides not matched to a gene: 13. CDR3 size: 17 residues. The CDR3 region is CASTLGGVVINTGELFF. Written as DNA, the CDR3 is TGTGCCAGCACCCTGGGGGGGGTAGTTATTAACACCGGGGAGCTGTTTTTT.